This T cell receptor (beta chain) was captured by sequencing in a study of T cell repertoires in cytomegalovirus infection. Study summary: Indicated by public TCR beta signatures were CMV infection and matching HLA type. Study-wide points: The ex vivo response was dominated by HLA-C-restricted CMV-specific TCR beta clonotypes.

For this clonotype: Its antigen is not known.

MiXCR, applied by TCRdb to the reads, yields one record per CDR3 protein. The sample has about 160,000 distinct CDR3 sequences, approximately 17% seen once; the top ten hold 15% to 20%. V lost 5 bases to trimming and J lost 8 bases; unmatched junction nucleotides: 10. The CDR3 is 15 amino acids. Germline loops: CDR1 SGHVS, CDR2 FQNEAQ. This sequence was found in a human donor in good health (CMV status not recorded). Some clones in this sample may be carry-over from other donors' samples. The chain uses TRBV7-8 and TRBJ2-1; 9 bases map to TRBD2. Input material: CD8+ T cells from PBMCs. CDR3 bases: TGTGCCAGCAGCGTGAGCGGGAGGTCGGTGCATGAGCAGTTCTTC. Protein sequence: CASSVSGRSVHEQFF.